The present T cell receptor (beta chain) was sequenced within a study of blood T cell repertoires in COVID-19. At the level of the study: T cells, B-cell-depleted T cells, or PBMCs provided the cDNA or gDNA that served as material.

A Seattle source enrolled patients during active infection and followed them longitudinally. Original analysis: It was from reference gene primer amplification that nucleated cell counts were estimated. The table came from immunoSEQ multiplex PCR; TCRdb's copy has only in-frame clones and leaves some out. D and trimming come from the DNA, and the V and J calls and clone size come from that table. The sample carries around 300,000 clones, roughly 90% recorded once. The CDR3 contains 15 residues. Trimming cost V 1 base and J 5 bases; bases outside gene matches: 4. Germline CDR1 and CDR2: SGHDT and YYEEEE.

The sequencing input was peripheral blood. The chain carries TRBV5-6 and TRBJ2-4; TRBD1 matches at 9 bases. The TCR sequence derives from a woman aged 25 to 45 with COVID-19, enrolled during active disease. The CDR3 DNA follows: TGTGCCAGCAGCTTGAGGGGACAGGGCCAAAACATTCAGTACTTC. It specifies CASSLRGQGQNIQYF.